Presented here are 31 T cell receptor beta chains from one specimen sequenced in a study of blood T cell repertoires in COVID-19. Repertoires were generated with immunoSEQ multiplex PCR, while TCRdb's copy carries only in-frame clones and drops some. The repertoire has 130,000 to 150,000 clones, about 84% of them found once; the top ten carry 10% to 15%. Sequencing was carried out using peripheral blood. Receptors were obtained from a man in his sixties with active or convalescent COVID-19.

The chain is built from TRBV29-1 and TRBJ2-6; 8 bases match TRBD2. Trimming removed 6 bases from V and 0 bases from J; junction bases left unmatched: 4. CDR1 is SQVTM, CDR2 ANQGSEA, per germline. The CDR3 runs to 15 residues. CDR3 in amino acids: CSVDGGGSGANVLTF. The CDR3 region has the DNA TGCAGCGTGGACGGGGGGGGCTCTGGGGCCAACGTCCTGACTTTC.

This chain uses TRBV19 with TRBJ2-1, with D perhaps TRBD1 (6 bases). The germline gives CDR1 LNHDA, CDR2 SQIVND (reference sequence). The CDR3 is made up of 16 amino acids. V lost 5 bases and J lost 1, with 15 bases in between. The CDR3 region is CASSPPGAPSYNEQFF. The CDR3 region has the DNA TGTGCCAGTAGTCCCCCAGGGGCCCCTTCCTACAATGAGCAGTTCTTC.

V and J are TRBV21-1 and TRBJ1-5. TRBV21-1 is shown as a pseudogene. There are 14 residues in the CDR3. CDR3 sequence (DNA): TGTGCCAGCAGCAATTGGGAGACCAATCAGCCCCAGCATTTT. This gives the protein CASSNWETNQPQHF.

The rearrangement uses TRBV9 and TRBJ2-1; 8 nucleotides match TRBD1. From germline, CDR1 is SGDLS and CDR2 YYNGEE. Trimming removed 4 bases from V and 7 bases from J; junction bases left unmatched: 7. This CDR3 has 14 amino acids. The CDR3 protein is CASSFGTGGNEQFF. DNA for the CDR3: TGTGCCAGCAGCTTTGGGACAGGTGGGAATGAGCAGTTCTTC.

This clone was seen only once. This chain uses TRBV29-1 with TRBJ2-5, with D possibly matching TRBD2 (6 bases). Germline assignment: CDR1 SQVTM and CDR2 ANQGSEA. The length of the CDR3 is 12 residues. The V end lost 5 bases, the J end lost 0 bases, and 7 bases lay between the germline ends. DNA for the CDR3: TGCAGCGTTCGGGACTACCAAGAGACCCAGTACTTC. Its translation: CSVRDYQETQYF.

This clone was seen only a few times. The V gene is TRBV19, the J gene TRBJ1-2, with no clear D. The length of the CDR3 is 14 residues. Trimming stripped 8 bases from V and 0 bases from J, with 13 bases between. The germline CDR1 and CDR2 sequences are LNHDA and SQIVND (reference sequence). The CDR3 DNA is TGTGCCAGTCGTGTCTCGGGAGCTAACTATGGCTACACCTTC. Encoded protein: CASRVSGANYGYTF.

V gene TRBV7-9 combines with J gene TRBJ2-1; 9 bases match TRBD2. CDR3 length: 16 residues. Germline V gives CDR1 SEHNR, CDR2 FQNEAQ (reference sequence). The J segment lost 2 bases and the V segment lost 4 bases, leaving 6 bases of the junction unmatched. In nucleotides, the CDR3 is TGTGCCAGCAGCTCCCGACTAGCGGCCGCCTACAATGAGCAGTTCTTC. It yields the protein CASSSRLAAAYNEQFF.

The chain combines TRBV19 with TRBJ1-2, with D possibly matching TRBD1 (5 bases). This CDR3 contains 15 residues. V was trimmed by 2 bases and J by 7 bases, leaving 17 bases between them. Germline CDR1 LNHDA, CDR2 SQIVND (reference sequence). The CDR3 sequence is CASSIPGGVISGYTF. The CDR3 coding sequence is TGTGCCAGTAGTATACCCGGAGGGGTGATAAGTGGCTACACCTTC.

This chain connects TRBV5-1 to TRBJ2-3; D remains unclear. The V and J ends lost 2 bases and 0 bases respectively, with 4 bases between them. The CDR3 has 13 amino acids. Germline CDR1 and CDR2: SGHRS and YFSETQ. The chain's CDR3 is CASSFGSTDTQYF. Written as DNA, the CDR3 is TGCGCCAGCAGCTTCGGTAGCACAGATACGCAGTATTTT.

The chain joins TRBV13 to TRBJ2-4, with 7 positions matching TRBD1. Unmatched junction bases numbered 6, after V lost 5 bases and J lost 8 bases. Per germline, CDR1 PRHDT and CDR2 FYEKMQ (reference sequence). The CDR3 is 13 amino acids. Here the CDR3 DNA reads TGTGCCAGCAGCCCACCTCAGGGGGACATTCAGTACTTC. Protein product: CASSPPQGDIQYF.

This chain links TRBV7-8 with TRBJ1-4; D is unclear. CDR3 size: 14 residues. Germline lookup yields CDR1 SGHVS and CDR2 FQNEAQ. Trimming took 5 bases from V and 8 from J, leaving 15 bases between them. CDR3 region: CASSPSGREEKLFF. CDR3 coding DNA: TGTGCCAGCAGCCCCTCGGGGAGGGAGGAAAAACTGTTTTTT.

V gene TRBV6-2 or TRBV6-3 combines with J gene TRBJ1-6; 9 bases agree with TRBD1. Per germline, CDR1 MNHEY and CDR2 SVGEGT. V shed 5 bases and J 10 bases; nucleotides not matched to a gene: 9. The CDR3 extends over 15 amino acids. The CDR3 nucleotides read TGTGCCAGCAGTCGCGGAGGACAGGGGAGATCACCCCTCCACTTT. Its translation is CASSRGGQGRSPLHF.

The chain is built from TRBV6-5 and TRBJ1-2; 9 bases fit TRBD1. V trimming: 6 bases; J trimming: 6 bases; junction bases outside the gene matches: 8. Germline CDR1 is MNHEY and CDR2 is SVGAGI. This CDR3 comprises 14 residues. CDR3 amino acids: CASRPGQGRDGYTF. The CDR3 DNA reads as TGTGCCAGCAGACCGGGACAGGGTCGTGATGGCTACACCTTC.

The chain uses TRBV29-1 and TRBJ1-2, with D unclear. CDR3 size: 11 residues. Germline CDR1 and CDR2: SQVTM and ANQGSEA. Trimming removed 7 bases at V and 5 bases at J, with 11 bases between. The CDR3 DNA reads as TGCAGCGCTAGTAGCACGTATGGCTACACCTTC. Translating gives CSASSTYGYTF.

This clone has a handful of counts. The chain has TRBV28 and TRBJ2-7; 14 nucleotides line up with TRBD2. The V segment lost 7 bases and the J segment 2 bases; nucleotides outside the gene matches: 13. The CDR3 is 18 amino acids. Germline CDR1 MDHEN, CDR2 SYDVKM. The chain's CDR3 is CASTPPRQTSGRAYEQYF. The DNA for the CDR3 is TGTGCCAGCACCCCCCCCCGACAGACTAGCGGGAGGGCCTACGAGCAGTACTTC.

The chain joins TRBV7-2 to TRBJ1-1, with 9 bases fitting TRBD1. The CDR3 consists of 15 residues. Trimming took 4 bases from V and 2 from J; bases not matched to a gene: 5. The V gene's germline CDR1 is SGHTA and CDR2 FQGNSA. CDR3 sequence: CASSSLGQGNTEAFF. The CDR3 nucleotides read TGTGCCAGCAGCTCGCTGGGACAGGGTAACACTGAAGCTTTCTTT.

This clone has just one count. The chain employs TRBV11-1 and TRBJ2-7; possibly TRBD1 for D (5 bases). The CDR3 spans 14 residues. Germline V lookup: CDR1 SGHAT, CDR2 FQDESV (reference sequence). Trimming pared 5 bases from V and 4 bases from J, leaving 15 bases between. CDR3 amino acids: CASSRARQGYEQYF. The CDR3, as DNA: TGTGCCAGCAGCCGCGCTCGTCAGGGTTACGAGCAGTACTTC.

The rearrangement uses TRBV5-5 and TRBJ2-1; D is uncertain. CDR3 length: 14 amino acids. From germline, CDR1 is SGHKS and CDR2 YYEKEE (reference sequence). V dropped 6 bases and J dropped 0 bases, with 10 bases sitting between them. CDR3 protein: CASTEAYSYNEQFF. The CDR3 DNA follows: TGTGCCAGCACCGAAGCCTACTCCTACAATGAGCAGTTCTTC.

The chain couples TRBV11-3 to TRBJ2-5; possibly TRBD2 for D (6 bases). The V end was cut by 5 bases, the J end by 2 bases, with 6 bases between. Per the germline V gene, CDR1 is SGHNT and CDR2 is YENEEA. CDR3 length equals 12 residues. The CDR3 loop is CASSGLQETQYF. Here the CDR3 DNA reads TGTGCCAGCAGCGGACTACAAGAGACCCAGTACTTC.

The genes are TRBV9 and TRBJ2-3; 11 nucleotides agree with TRBD2. This CDR3 is 17 amino acids long. Germline V gene lookup returns CDR1 SGDLS and CDR2 YYNGEE. J lost 1 base, V lost 2 bases, and 6 bases had no gene match. The CDR3 DNA sequence: TGTGCCAGCAGCGTCCTGACTAGCGGGGACGGCACAGATACGCAGTATTTT. This translates into CASSVLTSGDGTDTQYF.

This chain connects TRBV7-2 to TRBJ2-3; weak D call: TRBD2 (6 bases). The CDR3 has 13 amino acids. V was clipped by 6 bases and J by 2 bases, with 9 bases between them. CDR1 is SGHTA, CDR2 FQGNSA, per germline. The CDR3 DNA reads TGTGCCAGCAGGCGGGACCTCACAGATACGCAGTATTTT. Amino acids: CASRRDLTDTQYF.

V is TRBV28 and J is TRBJ2-1; 8 bases fit TRBD1. Germline trimming cut 7 bases from V and 7 bases from J; bases unmatched to any gene: 12. Germline V gives CDR1 MDHEN, CDR2 SYDVKM. The CDR3 consists of 15 residues. CDR3 amino acids: CASTSGGIRENEQFF. In DNA, the CDR3 is TGTGCCAGCACTTCAGGGGGCATACGTGAGAATGAGCAGTTCTTC.

The CDR3 reads CAIKDGTYEQYF. The CDR3 region has the DNA TGTGCCATCAAAGACGGGACCTACGAGCAGTACTTC. V usage is TRBV10-3 and J usage is TRBJ2-7; D is perhaps TRBD2 (5 bases). Germline loops: CDR1 ENHRY, CDR2 SYGVKD. Trimming pared 7 bases from V and 2 bases from J, leaving 9 bases between. CDR3 length: 12 residues.

This clone was seen only a few times. The CDR3 protein is CASSLLGGSYEQYF. The DNA for the CDR3 is TGTGCCAGCTCGCTGTTGGGGGGGTCCTACGAGCAGTACTTC. This chain links TRBV6-5 with TRBJ2-7; 7 bases fit TRBD2. V lost 8 bases to trimming and J lost 1 base; unmatched junction nucleotides: 8. Germline V CDR1 and CDR2: MNHEY, SVGAGI. CDR3 length equals 14 residues.

This clone was seen more than once but under ten times. V is TRBV29-1 and J is TRBJ2-3; D not resolved. The CDR3 is made up of 13 amino acids. Germline CDR1 reads SQVTM; CDR2 reads ANQGSEA. V was shortened by 0 bases and J by 2 bases, with 6 bases between the two germline ends. CDR3 sequence (DNA): TGCAGCGTTGAAGATCGTCCCACAGATACGCAGTATTTT. Translated: CSVEDRPTDTQYF.

The rearrangement links TRBV6-5 to TRBJ1-2, with 7 bases matching TRBD1. Germline values: CDR1 MNHEY, CDR2 SVGAGI. Trimming cost V 8 bases and J 0 bases; bases outside gene matches: 9. The CDR3 extends over 15 amino acids. CDR3 loop: CASCQDRLSNYGYTF. The CDR3 DNA reads as TGTGCCAGCTGTCAGGACAGGCTTTCTAACTATGGCTACACCTTC.

This sequence joins TRBV24-1 and TRBJ2-1; 7 bases match TRBD1. Germline trimming cut 7 bases from V and 13 bases from J; bases unmatched to any gene: 6. This CDR3 is built from 11 residues. Germline values: CDR1 KGHDR, CDR2 SFDVKD. CDR3 region: CATRNRGPQFF. The CDR3 coding sequence is TGTGCCACCAGAAACAGGGGACCTCAGTTCTTC.

The chain uses TRBV24-1 and TRBJ1-5; D not resolved. V gave up 8 bases and J gave up 2 bases, with 9 bases separating them. The CDR3 covers 13 residues. Germline CDR1 is KGHDR and CDR2 is SFDVKD. The CDR3 bases are TGTGCCACCAACGAGGGTGGCAATCAGCCCCAGCATTTT. Residues: CATNEGGNQPQHF.

The rearrangement joins TRBV19 to TRBJ1-1; 7 bases align to TRBD1. The J segment lost 4 bases and the V segment lost 6 bases, leaving 8 bases of the junction unmatched. The CDR3 runs to 14 residues. Per germline, CDR1 LNHDA and CDR2 SQIVND (reference sequence). CDR3 nucleotide sequence: TGTGCCAGTAGCTATGACAGGGCGGCCACTGAAGCTTTCTTT. Translating gives CASSYDRAATEAFF.

The rearrangement joins TRBV7-3 to TRBJ2-3; D may be TRBD2 (6 bases). The V end was cut by 4 bases, the J end by 6 bases, with 17 bases between. Germline V gene sequence: CDR1 SGHTA, CDR2 FQGTGA. There are 15 residues in the CDR3. CDR3: CASSWLGGVEDTQYF. The DNA of the CDR3 is TGTGCCAGCAGCTGGTTGGGGGGAGTGGAGGATACGCAGTATTTT.

The chain combines TRBV28 with TRBJ1-3; D unclear. The CDR3 has 15 amino acids. Between the trimmed V and J ends, which lost 7 bases and 0 bases, there was a span of 13 bases. From germline, CDR1 is MDHEN and CDR2 SYDVKM. The CDR3 DNA is TGTGCCAGCATCCCCTGGCCCGTCTCTGGAAACACCATATATTTT. This gives the protein CASIPWPVSGNTIYF.